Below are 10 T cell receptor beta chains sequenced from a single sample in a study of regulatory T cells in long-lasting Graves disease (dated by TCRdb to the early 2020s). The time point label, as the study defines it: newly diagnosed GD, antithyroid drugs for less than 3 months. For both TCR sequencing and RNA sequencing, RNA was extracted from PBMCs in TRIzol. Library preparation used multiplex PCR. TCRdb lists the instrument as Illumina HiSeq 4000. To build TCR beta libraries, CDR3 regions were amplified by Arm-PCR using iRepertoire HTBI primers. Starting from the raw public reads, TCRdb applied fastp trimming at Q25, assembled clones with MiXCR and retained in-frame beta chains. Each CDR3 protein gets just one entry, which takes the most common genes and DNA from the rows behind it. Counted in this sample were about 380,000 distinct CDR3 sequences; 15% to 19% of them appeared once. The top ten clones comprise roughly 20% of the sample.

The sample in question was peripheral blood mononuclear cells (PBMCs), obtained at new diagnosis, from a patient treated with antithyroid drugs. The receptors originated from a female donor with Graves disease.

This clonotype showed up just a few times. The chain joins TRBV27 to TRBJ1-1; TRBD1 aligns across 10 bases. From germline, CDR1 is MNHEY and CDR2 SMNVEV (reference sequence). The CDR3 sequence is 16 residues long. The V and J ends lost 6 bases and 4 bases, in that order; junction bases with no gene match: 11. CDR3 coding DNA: TGTGCCAGCAGCTTCGTCCCGGGACAGGGGCCCACTGAAGCTTTCTTT. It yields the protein CASSFVPGQGPTEAFF.

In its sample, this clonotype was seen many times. CDR3 DNA: TGTGCCAGCAAAAGTGGACTAGCGGGATTAAATGAGCAGTTCTTC. Its translation: CASKSGLAGLNEQFF. The rearrangement uses TRBV3-1 and TRBJ2-1; 12 nucleotides line up with TRBD2. CDR3 length equals 15 residues. Trimming at V came to 7 bases and at J to 7 bases, leaving 8 bases not matched to a gene. Germline values: CDR1 LGHDT, CDR2 YNNKEL (reference sequence).

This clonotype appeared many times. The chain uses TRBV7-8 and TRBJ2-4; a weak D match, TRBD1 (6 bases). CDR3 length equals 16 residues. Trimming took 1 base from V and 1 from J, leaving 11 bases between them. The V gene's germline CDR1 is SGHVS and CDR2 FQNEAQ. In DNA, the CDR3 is TGTGCCAGCAGCTTAGAAGGGGGAGCGGCCAAAAACATTCAGTACTTC. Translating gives CASSLEGGAAKNIQYF.

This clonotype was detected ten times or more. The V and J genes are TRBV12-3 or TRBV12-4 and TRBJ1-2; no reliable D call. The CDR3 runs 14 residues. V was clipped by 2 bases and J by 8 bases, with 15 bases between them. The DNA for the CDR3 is TGTGCCAGCAGTTTACTACGGGATCTGTCCGGCTACACCTTC. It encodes CASSLLRDLSGYTF.

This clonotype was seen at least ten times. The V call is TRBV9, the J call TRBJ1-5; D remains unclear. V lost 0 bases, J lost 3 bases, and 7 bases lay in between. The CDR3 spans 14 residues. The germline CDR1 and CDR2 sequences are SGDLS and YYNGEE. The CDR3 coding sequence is TGTGCCAGCAGCGTAGGCGGGTTCAATCAGCCCCAGCATTTT. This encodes CASSVGGFNQPQHF.

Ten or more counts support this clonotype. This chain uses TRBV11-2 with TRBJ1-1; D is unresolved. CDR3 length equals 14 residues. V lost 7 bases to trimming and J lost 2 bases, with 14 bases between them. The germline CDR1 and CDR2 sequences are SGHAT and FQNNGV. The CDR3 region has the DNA TGTGCCAGCACCCGAGCGGTCAGTAACACTGAAGCTTTCTTT. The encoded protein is CASTRAVSNTEAFF.

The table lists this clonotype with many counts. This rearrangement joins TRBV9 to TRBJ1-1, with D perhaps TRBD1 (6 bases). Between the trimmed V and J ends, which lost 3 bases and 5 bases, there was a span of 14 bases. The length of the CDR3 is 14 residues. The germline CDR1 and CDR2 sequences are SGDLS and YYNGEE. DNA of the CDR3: TGTGCCAGCAGCGGTCTGGGGGGGCAGACTGAAGCTTTCTTT. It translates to CASSGLGGQTEAFF.

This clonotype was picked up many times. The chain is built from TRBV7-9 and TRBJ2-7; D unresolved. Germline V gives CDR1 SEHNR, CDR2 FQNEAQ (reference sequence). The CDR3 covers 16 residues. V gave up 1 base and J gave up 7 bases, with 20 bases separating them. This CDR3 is CASSLGGSLRLREQYF. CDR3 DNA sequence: TGTGCCAGCAGCTTAGGCGGAAGCCTCAGGTTGAGAGAGCAGTACTTC.

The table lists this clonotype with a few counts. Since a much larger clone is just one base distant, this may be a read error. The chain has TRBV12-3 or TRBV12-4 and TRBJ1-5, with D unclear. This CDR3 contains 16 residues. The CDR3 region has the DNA TGTGCCAGCACCCCAGGAGGCACATATAGCAATCAGCCCCAGCGTTTT. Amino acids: CASTPGGTYSNQPQRF.

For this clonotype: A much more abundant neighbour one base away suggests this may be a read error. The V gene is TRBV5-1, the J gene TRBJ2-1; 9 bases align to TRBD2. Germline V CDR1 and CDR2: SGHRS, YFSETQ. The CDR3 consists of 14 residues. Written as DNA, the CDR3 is TGCGCCGGCAGCCTACGGACTAGCGTCGCTGAGCAGTTCTTC. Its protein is CAGSLRTSVAEQFF.